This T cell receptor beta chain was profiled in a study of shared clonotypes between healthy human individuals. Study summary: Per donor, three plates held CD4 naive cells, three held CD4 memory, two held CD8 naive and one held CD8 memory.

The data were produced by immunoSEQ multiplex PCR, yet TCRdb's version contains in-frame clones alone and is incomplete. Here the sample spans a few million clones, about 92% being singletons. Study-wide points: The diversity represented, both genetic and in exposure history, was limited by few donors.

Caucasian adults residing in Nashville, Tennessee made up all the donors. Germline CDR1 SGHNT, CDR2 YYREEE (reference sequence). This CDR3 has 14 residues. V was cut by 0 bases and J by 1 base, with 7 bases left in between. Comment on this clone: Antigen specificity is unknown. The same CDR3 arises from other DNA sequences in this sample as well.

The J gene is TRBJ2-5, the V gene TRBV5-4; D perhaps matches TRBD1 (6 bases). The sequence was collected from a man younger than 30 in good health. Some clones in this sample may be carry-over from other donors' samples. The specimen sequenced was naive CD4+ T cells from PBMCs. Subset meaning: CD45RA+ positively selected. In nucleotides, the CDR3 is TGTGCCAGCAGCTTGGACAGGGCCCAAGAGACCCAGTACTTC. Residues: CASSLDRAQETQYF.